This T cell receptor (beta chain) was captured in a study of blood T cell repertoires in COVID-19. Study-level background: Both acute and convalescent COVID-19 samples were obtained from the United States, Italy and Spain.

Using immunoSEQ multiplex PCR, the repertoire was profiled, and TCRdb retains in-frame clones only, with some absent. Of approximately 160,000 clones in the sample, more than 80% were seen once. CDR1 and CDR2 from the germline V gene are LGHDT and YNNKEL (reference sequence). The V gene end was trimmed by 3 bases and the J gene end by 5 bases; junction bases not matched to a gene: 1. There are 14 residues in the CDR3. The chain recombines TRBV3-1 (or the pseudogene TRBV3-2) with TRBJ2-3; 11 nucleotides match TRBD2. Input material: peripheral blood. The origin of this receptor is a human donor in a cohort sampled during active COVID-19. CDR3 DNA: TGTGCCAGCAGCCATCTAGCGGGGGGAGATACGCAGTATTTT. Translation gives CASSHLAGGDTQYF.